The 25 T cell receptor beta chains below all came from one sample that was sequenced in a study of TIL therapy for anti-PD-1-resistant metastatic lung cancer. Time point denoted: pre-treatment sample, taken before nivolumab and TIL therapy. Tumor tissue came from excised metastases, mostly pleural nodules or supraclavicular lymph nodes. This was the immunoSEQ v3 assay. TCRdb's copy holds only in-frame clones and misses some; the assay was immunoSEQ multiplex PCR. The repertoire has tens of thousands of clones, 70% to 85% of them found once; the top ten carry about 6%. The sample was tumor tissue, taken at baseline. These receptors all come from a person aged 25-85 years with non-small cell lung cancer.

This chain uses TRBV28 with TRBJ2-7; 14 bases are shared with TRBD2. This CDR3 has 23 amino acids. Germline assignment: CDR1 MDHEN and CDR2 SYDVKM. J gave up 3 bases and V 7 bases, and 29 bases lay outside the gene matches. The chain's CDR3 is CASKGFGRDSGTSGRTRRYEQYF. The CDR3, as DNA: TGTGCCAGCAAGGGGTTTGGCAGGGACAGCGGGACTAGCGGGAGAACAAGGCGCTACGAGCAGTACTTC.

CDR3 DNA: TGTGCCAGCAGTCCTAGCGGGGGTCCGAACACCGGGGAGCTGTTTTTT. It specifies CASSPSGGPNTGELFF. The chain uses TRBV9 and TRBJ2-2, with 10 bases that match TRBD2. Germline V CDR1 and CDR2: SGDLS, YYNGEE. The CDR3 runs to 16 residues. Germline trimming cut 5 bases from V and 0 bases from J; bases unmatched to any gene: 4.

The chain employs TRBV4-1 and TRBJ1-5; unclear D gene. Trimming removed 0 bases from V and 5 bases from J, with 11 bases in between. Germline CDR1 MGHRA, CDR2 YSYEKL. This CDR3 contains 15 residues. The CDR3 DNA reads as TGCGCCAGCAGCCAAGAAGTCACGCCTGATCAGCCCCAGCATTTT. This codes for CASSQEVTPDQPQHF.

This chain joins TRBV5-1 and TRBJ1-3, with TRBD1 as a possible D gene (5 bases). This CDR3 region has 16 residues. CDR1 and CDR2 from the germline V gene are SGHRS and YFSETQ. Trimming stripped 4 bases from V and 0 bases from J, with 14 bases between. The CDR3: CASSTRDRSSGNTIYF. In DNA, the CDR3 is TGCGCCAGCAGCACCCGGGACCGCAGCTCTGGAAACACCATATATTTT.

This clone was counted once. The chain couples TRBV9 to TRBJ2-4; D is perhaps TRBD1 or TRBD2 (6 bases each). Germline CDR1 is SGDLS and CDR2 is YYNGEE. The CDR3 runs 14 residues. Trimming took off 0 bases at V and 6 bases at J, with 10 bases between the two ends. The CDR3 reads CASSVEPGANIQYF. The CDR3 nucleotides read TGTGCCAGCAGCGTAGAACCGGGGGCAAACATTCAGTACTTC.

V is TRBV5-8 and J is TRBJ2-7; the D gene is possibly TRBD2 (6 bases). Trimming removed 2 bases at V and 3 bases at J, with 15 bases between. Germline CDR1 is SGHTS and CDR2 is YDEGEE. This CDR3 has 15 amino acids. The chain's CDR3 is CASSFRDPEGYEQYF. CDR3 DNA: TGTGCCAGCAGCTTTAGGGATCCGGAGGGCTACGAGCAGTACTTC.

The chain combines TRBV7-2 with TRBJ1-5, with a tentative D call TRBD1 (6 bases). The V end lost 1 base, the J end lost 4 bases, and 11 bases lay between the germline ends. The CDR3 spans 15 residues. Germline V gene lookup returns CDR1 SGHTA and CDR2 FQGNSA. The CDR3 loop reads CASSLDNRVNQPQHF. DNA of the CDR3: TGTGCCAGCAGCTTAGATAACAGGGTGAATCAGCCCCAGCATTTT.

The chain combines TRBV7-7 with TRBJ2-7; maybe TRBD2 (7 bases). V was shortened by 5 bases and J by 6 bases, with 17 bases between the two germline ends. The germline gives CDR1 SSHAT, CDR2 FNYEAQ (reference sequence). This CDR3 is built from 14 residues. CDR3 residues: CASSPGRGHGEQYF. CDR3 in DNA: TGTGCCAGCAGCCCCGGGCGGGGGCATGGCGAGCAGTACTTC.

CDR3 protein: CASSFSGGYEQYF. The CDR3 DNA reads as TGCGCCAGCAGCTTCTCGGGGGGCTACGAGCAGTACTTC. This chain links TRBV5-1 with TRBJ2-7; 7 bases are a match to TRBD2. The V gene end was trimmed by 2 bases and the J gene end by 3 bases; junction bases not matched to a gene: 2. Germline V gene lookup returns CDR1 SGHRS and CDR2 YFSETQ. The CDR3 is made up of 13 amino acids.

The rearrangement joins TRBV5-4 to TRBJ2-1, with TRBD2 identical over 7 bases. Germline CDR1 and CDR2: SGHNT and YYREEE (reference sequence). V dropped 2 bases and J dropped 8; count of bases not matched to a gene: 10. This CDR3 region has 15 residues. The CDR3 region is CASSFKFGGRDEQFF. The CDR3, as DNA: TGTGCCAGCAGCTTCAAATTCGGCGGGAGAGATGAGCAGTTCTTC.

The chain links TRBV2 to TRBJ2-5; the D gene is possibly TRBD1 (6 bases). There are 13 residues in the CDR3. V lost 9 bases and J 1 base, leaving 12 bases between the germline ends. Germline V gene lookup returns CDR1 SNHLY and CDR2 FYNNEI. The CDR3 DNA sequence: TGTGCCAGTCTAGGACAGACCCAAGAGACCCAGTACTTC. It codes for CASLGQTQETQYF.

This chain joins TRBV28 and TRBJ2-3, with D possibly TRBD2 on 6 matching bases. Per the germline V gene, CDR1 is MDHEN and CDR2 is SYDVKM. V lost 10 bases to trimming and J lost 1 base, with 12 bases between them. The CDR3 sequence is 13 residues long. The CDR3, as DNA: TGTGCCACCAGGGCTAGCGGCACAGATACGCAGTATTTT. Amino acid sequence: CATRASGTDTQYF.

The chain recombines TRBV2 with TRBJ2-3; 11 positions agree with TRBD2. V shed 9 bases and J 5 bases; nucleotides not matched to a gene: 7. The CDR3 spans 14 residues. Germline V gene sequence: CDR1 SNHLY, CDR2 FYNNEI. DNA of the CDR3: TGTGCCAGGCAACTAGCGGGAGTCGGAGATACGCAGTATTTT. Amino acid sequence: CARQLAGVGDTQYF. Together with reference TRBV2 and TRBJ2-3, the CDR3 gives the full variable domain: EPEVTQTPSHQVTQMGQEVILRCVPISNHLYFYWYRQILGQKVEFLVSFYNNEISEKSEIFDDQFSVERPDGSNFTLKIRSTKLEDSAMYFCARQLAGVGDTQYFGPGTRLTVL.

The CDR3 DNA is TGTGCCAGCAGCGTAGCTCTGAGTAAACAGGCTGGCGAGCAGTACTTC. Amino acid sequence: CASSVALSKQAGEQYF. J is TRBJ2-7 and V is TRBV9; possible D gene TRBD1, 5 bases. With 0 bases removed from V and 6 bases from J, the gap between germline ends came to 19 bases. Germline CDR1 is SGDLS and CDR2 is YYNGEE. This CDR3 is 16 amino acids long. Full variable domain (remainder filled in from reference TRBV9 and TRBJ2-7): DSGVTQTPKHLITATGQRVTLRCSPRSGDLSVYWYQQSLDQGLQFLIQYYNGEERAKGNILERFSAQQFPDLHSELNLSSLELGDSALYFCASSVALSKQAGEQYFGPGTRLTVT.

CDR3 residues: CASSRRLSYEQYF. In DNA form, the CDR3 reads TGTGCCAGCAGCCGTCGTTTGTCCTACGAGCAGTACTTC. V and J are TRBV7-8 and TRBJ2-7; D gene ambiguous. CDR1 SGHVS and CDR2 FQNEAQ come from the germline V gene. V was trimmed by 5 bases and J by 1 base, leaving 9 bases between them. This CDR3 comprises 13 residues. Complete variable domain (other parts from reference TRBV7-8 and TRBJ2-7): GAGVSQSPRYKVAKRGQDVALRCDPISGHVSLFWYQQALGQGPEFLTYFQNEAQLDKSGLPSDRFFAERPEGSVSTLKIQRTQQEDSAVYLCASSRRLSYEQYFGPGTRLTVT.

This chain uses TRBV5-4 with TRBJ1-4; D remains unclear. The germline V gene encodes CDR1 SGHNT and CDR2 YYREEE (reference sequence). CDR3 length: 15 amino acids. V lost 4 bases and J lost 6, with 16 bases in between. CDR3 loop: CASSLEGSRDEKLFF. CDR3 sequence (DNA): TGTGCCAGCAGCCTGGAGGGAAGTCGGGATGAAAAACTGTTTTTT.

V gene TRBV7-9 combines with J gene TRBJ1-4; 7 bases align to TRBD1. This CDR3 is built from 14 residues. J lost 5 bases, V lost 1 base, and 1 base had no gene match. Germline V CDR1 and CDR2: SEHNR, FQNEAQ (reference sequence). This chain's CDR3 is CASSLDRGNEKLFF. The CDR3 DNA is TGTGCCAGCAGCTTAGACAGGGGAAATGAAAAACTGTTTTTT.

The chain uses TRBV19 and TRBJ1-4; a possible D gene is TRBD1 (6 bases). Per germline, CDR1 LNHDA and CDR2 SQIVND (reference sequence). V lost 1 base and J 7 bases, leaving 10 bases between the germline ends. This CDR3 region has 14 residues. CDR3 DNA sequence: TGTGCCAGTAGTATAGCCAGGGGAGGTGAAAAACTGTTTTTT. Protein: CASSIARGGEKLFF.

The rearrangement links TRBV11-3 to TRBJ1-1; D gene uncertain. Germline V gives CDR1 SGHNT, CDR2 YENEEA. Trimming removed 3 bases from V and 3 bases from J, with 5 bases in between. The CDR3 is made up of 12 amino acids. The CDR3 region has the DNA TGTGCCAGCAGCTTCGGGGACACTGAAGCTTTCTTT. Protein sequence: CASSFGDTEAFF.

The chain links TRBV7-3 to TRBJ1-2; TRBD1 aligns across 9 bases. J was trimmed by 7 bases and V by 8 bases; bases with no gene match: 11. The length of the CDR3 is 14 residues. Germline V gives CDR1 SGHTA, CDR2 FQGTGA. The chain's CDR3 is CASRSGQGIGGYTF. The CDR3 nucleotides read TGTGCCAGCCGATCCGGACAGGGGATTGGTGGCTACACCTTC. The full variable domain, its missing parts supplied by reference TRBV7-3 and TRBJ1-2, is GAGVSQTPSNKVTEKGKYVELRCDPISGHTALYWYRQSLGQGPEFLIYFQGTGAADDSGLPNDRFFAVRPEGSVSTLKIQRTERGDSAVYLCASRSGQGIGGYTFGSGTRLTVV.

The rearrangement joins TRBV7-2 to TRBJ2-7; 7 bases are shared with TRBD1. This CDR3 region has 13 residues. In germline, CDR1 is SGHTA, CDR2 FQGNSA. V lost 3 bases and J lost 5; bases outside the gene matches: 4. The chain's CDR3 is CASSLTGPHEQYF. For the CDR3, the DNA is TGTGCCAGCAGCTTGACAGGGCCCCACGAGCAGTACTTC. The complete variable domain, with remaining parts taken from reference TRBV7-2 and TRBJ2-7, reads GAGVSQSPSNKVTEKGKDVELRCDPISGHTALYWYRQSLGQGLEFLIYFQGNSAPDKSGLPSDRFSAERTGGSVSTLTIQRTQQEDSAVYLCASSLTGPHEQYFGPGTRLTVT.

V is TRBV4-3 and J is TRBJ2-7, with D tentatively TRBD2 (6 bases). The CDR3 has 14 residues. Germline V CDR1 and CDR2: LGHNA, YSLEER. The V and J ends lost 4 bases and 3 bases respectively, with 13 bases between them. The CDR3 is CASSPGTVSYEQYF. DNA of the CDR3: TGCGCCAGCAGCCCCGGGACTGTCAGCTACGAGCAGTACTTC.

Here the CDR3 reads CAIRDSGPGETQYF. The CDR3 nucleotides read TGTGCCATCAGGGACTCTGGTCCGGGAGAGACCCAGTACTTC. This chain connects TRBV10-3 to TRBJ2-5; weak D call: TRBD2 (5 bases). The CDR3 is 14 amino acids. Deletions cut 6 bases from V and 4 bases from J, with 15 bases between. Germline CDR1 and CDR2: ENHRY and SYGVKD.

The V call is TRBV5-1, the J call TRBJ1-2; perhaps TRBD1 as D (6 bases). This CDR3 has 14 residues. The ends were cut back, 0 bases at V and 2 bases at J, with 8 bases in the middle. Germline CDR1 SGHRS, CDR2 YFSETQ. CDR3 amino acids: CASSLGQGNYGYTF. The CDR3 DNA sequence: TGCGCCAGCAGCTTGGGCCAGGGGAACTATGGCTACACCTTC.

This clone occurred once. The chain couples TRBV5-6 to TRBJ2-1, with TRBD2 as a possible D gene (6 bases). Germline-derived CDR1 and CDR2 are SGHDT and YYEEEE. The CDR3 loop spans 13 amino acids. Trimming stripped 4 bases from V and 6 bases from J, with 11 bases between. The CDR3, as DNA: TGTGCCAGCAGCCCAGGGACTTCCAATGAGCAGTTCTTC. Its protein product is CASSPGTSNEQFF.